This T cell receptor beta chain derives from a study of T cell clones after liver transplantation. Study-level information: Graft-donor-reactive sequences were compared with third-party-reactive TCRbeta sequences from pre-transplant mixed lymphocyte reactions. Timepoints were pre-transplant, pre-withdrawal, and after withdrawal was completed or failed.

Profiling relied on immunoSEQ multiplex PCR, and the TCRdb table lists in-frame clones only, not all of them. The sample lists 70,000 or so clones; under 95% were seen once. Germline loops: CDR1 SGDLS, CDR2 YYNGEE. V lost 6 bases and J lost 8; bases outside the gene matches: 6. The CDR3 spans 13 residues. This specimen was CD4+ T cells from blood, taken before liver transplant. The TCR sequence derives from a human donor who received a liver transplant. This chain uses TRBV9 with TRBJ2-1, with 9 bases aligning to TRBD2. In DNA, the CDR3 is TGTGCCAGCACCATGACTAGCGGTGATGAGCAGTTCTTC. Protein: CASTMTSGDEQFF.